This TCR beta chain appears in the sequencing data of a study of blood T cell repertoires in COVID-19. Overall study: The analysed material was cDNA or gDNA that came from T cells, B-cell-depleted T cells, or PBMCs.

Authors' data handling: Reference gene primer amplification gave nucleated cell count estimates. This table comes from immunoSEQ multiplex PCR, and its TCRdb copy is limited to in-frame clones, with some not included. V and J calls and clone size are those listed in that table; D and trimming were worked out from the DNA. This table has 120,000 or so clones, about three quarters appearing once. V gave up 3 bases and J gave up 0 bases; unmatched junction bases: 17. The germline CDR1 and CDR2 sequences are DFQATT and SNEGSKA (reference sequence). The CDR3 totals 19 residues. This clone has just a few counts.

The material sequenced was peripheral blood. The TCR was taken from a woman of 80 years or more with active or convalescent COVID-19. The V call is TRBV20-1, the J call TRBJ2-1; 7 bases match TRBD2. CDR3 bases: TGCAGTGCTAGTGTTTTTGGGGGAGGGGCGGCTAGCTCCTACAATGAGCAGTTCTTC. Its protein product is CSASVFGGGAASSYNEQFF.